These 12 T cell receptor beta chains came from one sample sequenced in a study of blood T cell repertoires in COVID-19 (dated by TCRdb to 2020 to 2022). The library came from the immunoSEQ multiplex PCR assay. This immuneACCESS table, as held by TCRdb, lists in-frame sequences with V and J called but not all clones. Of the missing ones, under half trace to an unresolved V gene in checked studies; the others have no known cause. This sample holds 120,000 or so clones; roughly 80% were observed only once. 15% to 20% of the sample comes from the top ten. Material for sequencing was peripheral blood. All receptors come from a woman aged 55-69 years with acute or convalescent COVID-19.

This chain links TRBV4-2 with TRBJ1-2; 11 nucleotides match TRBD1. The V gene's germline CDR1 is LGHNA and CDR2 YNFKEQ. The CDR3 loop spans 12 amino acids. The V and J ends lost 7 bases and 7 bases, in that order; junction bases with no gene match: 2. CDR3 in amino acids: CASTGTGGGYTF. CDR3 nucleotides: TGTGCCAGCACCGGGACAGGGGGTGGCTACACCTTC.

This chain links TRBV6-4 with TRBJ1-2, with D maybe TRBD1 (6 bases). V lost 2 bases and J lost 8, with 15 bases in between. The CDR3 is 14 residues long. CDR1 is MRHNA, CDR2 SNTAGT, per germline. The CDR3 sequence: CASSDEFGGRGYTF. The CDR3, as DNA: TGTGCCAGCAGTGACGAGTTTGGGGGCCGCGGCTACACCTTC.

The chain recombines TRBV24-1 with TRBJ2-5; no clear D. Germline V gene lookup returns CDR1 KGHDR and CDR2 SFDVKD. With 5 bases removed from V and 4 bases from J, the gap between germline ends came to 19 bases. This CDR3 has 16 amino acids. The CDR3 DNA follows: TGTGCCACCAGTGGCCCGCCTGGGCACGGTGGAGAGACCCAGTACTTC. It codes for CATSGPPGHGGETQYF.

V and J are TRBV18 and TRBJ1-4, with D possibly TRBD1 on 5 matching bases. Germline CDR1 reads KGHSH; CDR2 reads LQKENI. The CDR3 spans 15 residues. V was cut by 3 bases and J by 8 bases, with 16 bases left in between. The CDR3 is CASSPFGRVEEKLFF. The CDR3 DNA is TGTGCCAGCTCACCCTTCGGCAGGGTGGAAGAAAAACTGTTTTTT.

The table lists this clone with a few counts. The V gene is TRBV7-9, the J gene TRBJ1-1; the D gene is possibly TRBD1 (5 bases). V shed 2 bases and J shed 5 bases, with 15 bases lying between them. In germline, CDR1 is SEHNR, CDR2 FQNEAQ (reference sequence). The CDR3 totals 15 residues. CDR3: CASSLQGAAGTEAFF. DNA of the CDR3: TGTGCCAGCAGCTTACAAGGGGCGGCGGGGACTGAAGCTTTCTTT.

The gene calls are TRBV6-5 and TRBJ2-7; the D gene is possibly TRBD1 (6 bases). Germline V CDR1 and CDR2: MNHEY, SVGAGI. Between the trimmed V and J ends, which lost 5 bases and 4 bases, there was a span of 15 bases. This CDR3 comprises 14 residues. CDR3 loop: CASSTPGTLYEQYF. In DNA, the CDR3 is TGTGCCAGCAGTACCCCCGGGACACTTTACGAGCAGTACTTC.

This rearrangement joins TRBV3-1 (or the pseudogene TRBV3-2) to TRBJ1-5; weak D call: TRBD1 (5 bases). This CDR3 has 15 amino acids. CDR1 LGHDT and CDR2 YNNKEL come from the germline V gene (reference sequence). V was clipped by 1 base and J by 2 bases, with 9 bases between them. The CDR3: CASSQVGGGNQPQHF. In DNA form, the CDR3 reads TGTGCCAGCAGCCAAGTGGGGGGGGGCAATCAGCCCCAGCATTTT.

This clone was detected once. The V gene is TRBV11-2, the J gene TRBJ1-6; 8 bases align to TRBD1. Trimming at V came to 1 base and at J to 10 bases, leaving 6 bases not matched to a gene. CDR3 length: 15 residues. CDR1 and CDR2 (germline): SGHAT, FQNNGV. The CDR3 loop reads CASSLVPTGGSPLHF. The DNA for the CDR3 is TGTGCCAGCAGCTTAGTCCCTACAGGGGGATCACCCCTCCACTTT.

This chain links TRBV5-6 with TRBJ2-7; 7 bases map to TRBD1. The CDR3 totals 13 residues. V trimming: 3 bases; J trimming: 9 bases; junction bases outside the gene matches: 9. Germline CDR1 and CDR2: SGHDT and YYEEEE. CDR3 protein: CASSWGTATGQYF. As DNA, the CDR3 is TGTGCCAGCAGCTGGGGGACAGCAACGGGGCAGTACTTC. Looking up the rest from reference TRBV5-6 and TRBJ2-7 gives the full variable domain: DAGVTQSPTHLIKTRGQQVTLRCSPKSGHDTVSWYQQALGQGPQFIFQYYEEEERQRGNFPDRFSGHQFPNYSSELNVNALLLGDSALYLCASSWGTATGQYFGPGTRLTVT.

The V gene is TRBV6-5, the J gene TRBJ2-7; 11 bases fit TRBD1. CDR1 MNHEY and CDR2 SVGAGI come from the germline V gene. The CDR3 length is 16 residues. V trimming: 4 bases; J trimming: 2 bases; junction bases outside the gene matches: 7. CDR3 in DNA: TGTGCCAGCAGTTTGGACAGGGGGCGGAATGCCTACGAGCAGTACTTC. Translated: CASSLDRGRNAYEQYF.

The chain links TRBV11-2 to TRBJ1-2, with 9 bases identical to TRBD1. The CDR3 contains 14 residues. J was trimmed by 2 bases and V by 6 bases; bases with no gene match: 4. From germline, CDR1 is SGHAT and CDR2 FQNNGV. CDR3: CASSYGTGNYGYTF. The CDR3 DNA follows: TGTGCCAGCAGTTATGGGACAGGGAACTATGGCTACACCTTC.

This chain connects TRBV29-1 to TRBJ2-7; tentatively, D is TRBD1 (6 bases). Germline-derived CDR1 and CDR2 are SQVTM and ANQGSEA. V lost 6 bases and J 4 bases, leaving 10 bases between the germline ends. The CDR3 loop spans 11 amino acids. CDR3: CSVVTGYEQYF. The CDR3 region has the DNA TGCAGCGTCGTGACAGGATACGAGCAGTACTTC.